The rows below give T cell receptor beta chains drawn from one sample of a study of cytomegalovirus exposure and HLA in healthy donors. Using immunoSEQ multiplex PCR, the repertoire was profiled, and TCRdb retains in-frame clones only, with some absent. The data contain about 140,000 clones, roughly 77% of them seen just once; the ten biggest clones take up about 3%. Material: PBMCs. Every receptor here comes from a middle-aged man in good health and CMV-seronegative. Each CDR3 is given with its conserved first and last residue. Each record gives: D gene, clone size, V gene, J gene, CDR3 DNA, CDR3 protein. The D gene is left open where the match is weak. Part of the rows lack a size; the others show once, few, many or a class for expanded clones.

D: -
size: few
V: TRBV6-6
J: TRBJ1-1
DNA: TGTGCCAGCAGTTACTCGACAGGGAACACTGAAGCTTTCTTT
CDR3: CASSYSTGNTEAFF

D: -
size: few
V: TRBV6-6
J: TRBJ1-1
DNA: TGTGCCAGCAGTTTGATAGAAGCCACTGAAGCTTTCTTT
CDR3: CASSLIEATEAFF

D: TRBD1
size: -
V: TRBV6-5
J: TRBJ2-7
DNA: TGTGCCAGCAGTTTTCCGGGACAGGGTACCTACGAGCAGTACTTC
CDR3: CASSFPGQGTYEQYF

D: TRBD1
size: -
V: TRBV5-1
J: TRBJ2-2
DNA: TGCGCCAGCAGCAGAGCCGGGACAGAAACCGGGGAGCTGTTTTTT
CDR3: CASSRAGTETGELFF

D: TRBD2
size: -
V: TRBV5-1
J: TRBJ2-3
DNA: TGCGCCAGCAGTTTACTAGCGGGGGGCACAGATACGCAGTATTTT
CDR3: CASSLLAGGTDTQYF

D: -
size: few
V: TRBV9
J: TRBJ1-1
DNA: TGTGCCAGCAGCGTAGGGGGGGACACTGAAGCTTTCTTT
CDR3: CASSVGGDTEAFF

D: -
size: -
V: TRBV10-3
J: TRBJ1-1
DNA: TGTGCCATGCGGGGAGTCCTTGGACACCTCTCGGGATTCACTGAAGCTTTCTTT
CDR3: CAMRGVLGHLSGFTEAFF

D: -
size: few
V: TRBV2
J: TRBJ1-1
DNA: TGTGCCAGCAGTGTCGGTGAAGCTTTCTTT
CDR3: CASSVGEAFF

D: -
size: -
V: TRBV7-8
J: TRBJ2-7
DNA: TGTGCCAGCAGCTTAGGTGGGGGCCCTAGGTCCTACGAGCAGTACTTC
CDR3: CASSLGGGPRSYEQYF

D: TRBD1
size: once
V: TRBV19
J: TRBJ1-2
DNA: TGTGCCAGTGGACAGGGGGGCATTGGAGGCTACACCTTC
CDR3: CASGQGGIGGYTF

D: TRBD1
size: -
V: TRBV5-1
J: TRBJ2-5
DNA: TGCGCCAGCAGCTCGGGACAGCAAGAGACCCAGTACTTC
CDR3: CASSSGQQETQYF

D: TRBD2
size: -
V: TRBV7-9
J: TRBJ2-3
DNA: TGTGCCAGCAGCCATAGACTAGCGGGGGGGGATACGCAGTATTTT
CDR3: CASSHRLAGGDTQYF

D: -
size: once
V: TRBV9
J: TRBJ2-5
DNA: TGTGCCAGCAGCGTAGTGGGGGGCCAAGAGACCCAGTACTTC
CDR3: CASSVVGGQETQYF

D: TRBD1
size: once
V: TRBV7-3
J: TRBJ2-3
DNA: TGTGCCAGCAGCTTAACCGGGACAGGGGGCCTTAAGGCAGATACGCAGTATTTT
CDR3: CASSLTGTGGLKADTQYF

D: -
size: -
V: TRBV5-1
J: TRBJ2-3
DNA: TGCGCCAGCAGCTTATATAGCCCTGTCACGGATACGCAGTATTTT
CDR3: CASSLYSPVTDTQYF

D: -
size: -
V: TRBV15
J: TRBJ2-5
DNA: TGTGCCACCAGCAGAGCAGGGGGACTTCCTGAAGAGCAGTACTTC
CDR3: CATSRAGGLPEEQYF

D: -
size: few
V: TRBV19
J: TRBJ1-2
DNA: TGTGCCAGCCTCGGGGGGGTTTCTTGGTATGGCTACACCTTC
CDR3: CASLGGVSWYGYTF

D: TRBD1
size: -
V: TRBV9
J: TRBJ2-2
DNA: TGTGCCAGCAGCGGACAGGGGGGGGCCGGGGAGCTGTTTTTT
CDR3: CASSGQGGAGELFF

D: -
size: -
V: TRBV10-3
J: TRBJ1-4
DNA: TGTGCCATCAGTGAGTCGTCAACGGCAACTAATGAAAAACTGTTTTTT
CDR3: CAISESSTATNEKLFF

D: TRBD1
size: -
V: TRBV19
J: TRBJ1-5
DNA: TGTGCCCCTTCCCAGGGGCAGGGGGTTAAGCCCCAGCATTTT
CDR3: CAPSQGQGVKPQHF

D: -
size: -
V: TRBV11-2
J: TRBJ1-1
DNA: TGTGCCAGCAGCTTAGCAGGACAGACCATGAACACTGAAGCTTTCTTT
CDR3: CASSLAGQTMNTEAFF

D: -
size: -
V: TRBV9
J: TRBJ1-4
DNA: TGTGCCAGCAGCGAGGGGTTCACAACTAATGAAAAACTGTTTTTT
CDR3: CASSEGFTTNEKLFF

D: -
size: -
V: TRBV6-5
J: TRBJ2-7
DNA: TGTGCCAGCAGTTACTCGTCCGGGGGATACGAGCAGTACTTC
CDR3: CASSYSSGGYEQYF

D: -
size: -
V: TRBV5-4
J: TRBJ1-2
DNA: TGTGCCAGCAGCCCCGACAGGAACTATGGCTACACCTTC
CDR3: CASSPDRNYGYTF

D: -
size: -
V: TRBV27
J: TRBJ2-1
DNA: TGTGCCAGCAGTTTATCTGTGGGGGCCGGTGAGCAGTTCTTC
CDR3: CASSLSVGAGEQFF

D: TRBD1
size: once
V: TRBV28
J: TRBJ1-2
DNA: TGTGCCAGCACCCCGGGATCGGACAGGGCCTATGGCTACACCTTC
CDR3: CASTPGSDRAYGYTF

D: -
size: few
V: TRBV2
J: TRBJ2-7
DNA: TGTGCCAGCAGTGATGCGGGGCTTCGCTCCTACGAGCAGTACTTC
CDR3: CASSDAGLRSYEQYF

D: TRBD1
size: -
V: TRBV29-1
J: TRBJ1-2
DNA: TGCAGCGTGGGGGACAGTGGAGGCTACACCTTC
CDR3: CSVGDSGGYTF

D: TRBD1
size: -
V: TRBV5-4
J: TRBJ2-2
DNA: TGTGCCAGCAGCTTGCAGGACAGGGCGTCCGGGGAGCTGTTTTTT
CDR3: CASSLQDRASGELFF

D: TRBD1
size: -
V: TRBV28
J: TRBJ1-5
DNA: TGTGCCACCCAACAGGGGTGGAGCAATCAGCCCCAGCATTTT
CDR3: CATQQGWSNQPQHF

D: -
size: -
V: TRBV9
J: TRBJ2-5
DNA: TGTGCCAGCAGCTTGGGGACTCGGGGGGAGACCCAGTACTTC
CDR3: CASSLGTRGETQYF

D: TRBD1
size: -
V: TRBV27
J: TRBJ1-4
DNA: TGTGCCAGCACTAAGAACAGGGGGGGCGGTAATGAAAAACTGTTTTTT
CDR3: CASTKNRGGGNEKLFF

D: -
size: -
V: TRBV28
J: TRBJ1-4
DNA: TGTGCCAAACGGGGTGGGGAAAAACTGTTTTTT
CDR3: CAKRGGEKLFF

D: -
size: few
V: TRBV6-5
J: TRBJ1-2
DNA: TGTGCCAGCAGTTACGGGCAGCTATCCTATGGCTACACCTTC
CDR3: CASSYGQLSYGYTF

D: TRBD1
size: once
V: TRBV28
J: TRBJ1-5
DNA: TGTGCCAGCCGGGACAGTTATAGCAATCAGCCCCAGCATTTT
CDR3: CASRDSYSNQPQHF

D: TRBD2
size: few
V: TRBV13
J: TRBJ2-7
DNA: TGTGCCAGCAGCCAATTAGGGAGGGTACACGAGCAGTACTTC
CDR3: CASSQLGRVHEQYF

D: TRBD2
size: -
V: TRBV5-8
J: TRBJ2-1
DNA: TGTGCCAGCAGCCGGGGGACTAGCGGCTACAATGAGCAGTTCTTC
CDR3: CASSRGTSGYNEQFF

D: -
size: few
V: TRBV5-1
J: TRBJ1-1
DNA: TGCGCCAGCAGCCCCTTTCCGGGGTTCTCGGACACTGAAGCTTTCTTT
CDR3: CASSPFPGFSDTEAFF

D: -
size: -
V: TRBV10-3
J: TRBJ1-6
DNA: TGTGCCATCAGTGAGTCGGGTAGTTCCGAGGGAAATTCACCCCTCCACTTT
CDR3: CAISESGSSEGNSPLHF

D: -
size: -
V: TRBV11-2
J: TRBJ2-7
DNA: TGTGCCAGCAGCCCTAGGACGGGGACCTACGAGCAGTACTTC
CDR3: CASSPRTGTYEQYF

D: TRBD1
size: -
V: TRBV18
J: TRBJ1-5
DNA: TGTGCCAGCCAACGGACAGGGGGCAATCAGCCCCAGCATTTT
CDR3: CASQRTGGNQPQHF

D: TRBD1
size: -
V: TRBV9
J: TRBJ1-2
DNA: TGTGCCAGCAGCGTAGAGGAGGGACAGCCCTTCTATGGCTACACCTTC
CDR3: CASSVEEGQPFYGYTF

D: -
size: -
V: TRBV6-5
J: TRBJ1-1
DNA: TGTGCCAGCAGCCCCTCAGGGACTCGTATCGCTGAAGCTTTCTTT
CDR3: CASSPSGTRIAEAFF

D: -
size: -
V: TRBV6-5
J: TRBJ2-2
DNA: TGTGCCAGCAAAAACAGGGCGACCGGGGAGCTGTTTTTT
CDR3: CASKNRATGELFF